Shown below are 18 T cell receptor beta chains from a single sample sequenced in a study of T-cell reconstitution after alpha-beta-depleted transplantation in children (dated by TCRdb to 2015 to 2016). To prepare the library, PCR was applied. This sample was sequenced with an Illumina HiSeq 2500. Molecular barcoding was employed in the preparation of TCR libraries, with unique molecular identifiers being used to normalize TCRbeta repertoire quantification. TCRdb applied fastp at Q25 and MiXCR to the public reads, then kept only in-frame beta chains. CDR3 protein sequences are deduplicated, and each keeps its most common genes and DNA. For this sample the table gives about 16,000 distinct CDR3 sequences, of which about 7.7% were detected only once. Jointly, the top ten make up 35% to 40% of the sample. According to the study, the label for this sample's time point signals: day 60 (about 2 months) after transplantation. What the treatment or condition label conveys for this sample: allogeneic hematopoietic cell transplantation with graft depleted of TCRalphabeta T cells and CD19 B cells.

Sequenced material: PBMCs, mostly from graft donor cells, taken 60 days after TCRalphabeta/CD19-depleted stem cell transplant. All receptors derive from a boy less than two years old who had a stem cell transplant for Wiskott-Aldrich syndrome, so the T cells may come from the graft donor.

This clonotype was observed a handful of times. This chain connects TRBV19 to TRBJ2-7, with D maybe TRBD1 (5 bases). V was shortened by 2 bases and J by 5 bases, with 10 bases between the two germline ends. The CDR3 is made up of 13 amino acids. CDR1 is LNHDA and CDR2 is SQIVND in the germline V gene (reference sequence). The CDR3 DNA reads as TGTGCCAGTAGTATATCAGGGAACAACGAGCAGTACTTC. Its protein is CASSISGNNEQYF.

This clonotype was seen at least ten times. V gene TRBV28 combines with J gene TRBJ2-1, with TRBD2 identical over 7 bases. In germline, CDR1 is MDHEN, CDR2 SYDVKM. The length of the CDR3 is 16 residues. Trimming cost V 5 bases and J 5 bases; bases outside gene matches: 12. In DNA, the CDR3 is TGTGCCAGCAGTCCTATAAGGACTAGAAGGAACAATGAGCAGTTCTTC. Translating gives CASSPIRTRRNNEQFF.

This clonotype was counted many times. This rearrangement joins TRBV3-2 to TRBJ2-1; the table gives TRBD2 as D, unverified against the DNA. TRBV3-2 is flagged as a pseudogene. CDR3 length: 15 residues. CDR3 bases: TGTGCCAGCAGCGTGGACAATTGGGCCCTAGGTGAGCAGTTCTTC. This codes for CASSVDNWALGEQFF.

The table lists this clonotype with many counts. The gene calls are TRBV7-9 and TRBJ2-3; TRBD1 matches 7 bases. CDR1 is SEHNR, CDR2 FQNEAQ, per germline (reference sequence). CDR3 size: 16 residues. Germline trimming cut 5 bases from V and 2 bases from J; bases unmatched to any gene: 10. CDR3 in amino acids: CASSRQTGWSTDTQYF. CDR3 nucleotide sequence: TGTGCCAGCAGCCGTCAGACAGGGTGGTCCACAGATACGCAGTATTTT.

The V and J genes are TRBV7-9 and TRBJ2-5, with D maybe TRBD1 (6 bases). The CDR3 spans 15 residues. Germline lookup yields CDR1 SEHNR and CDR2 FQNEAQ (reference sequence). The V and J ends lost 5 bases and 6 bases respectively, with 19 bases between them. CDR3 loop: CASSPRQAGRKTQYF. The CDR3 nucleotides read TGTGCCAGCAGCCCTAGACAGGCTGGTAGGAAGACCCAGTACTTC.

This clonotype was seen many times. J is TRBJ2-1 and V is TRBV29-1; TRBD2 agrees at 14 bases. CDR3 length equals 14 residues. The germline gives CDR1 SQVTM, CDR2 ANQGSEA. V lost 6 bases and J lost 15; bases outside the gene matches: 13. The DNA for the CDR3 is TGCAGCGTCCTCTCGACTAGCGGGAGGGCCCCAGGGTTCTTC. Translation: CSVLSTSGRAPGFF.

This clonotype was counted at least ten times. This CDR3 reads CASRALAGWETQYF. CDR3 nucleotides: TGTGCCAGCAGGGCACTAGCGGGATGGGAGACCCAGTACTTC. The rearrangement links TRBV6-2 or TRBV6-3 to TRBJ2-5; 10 positions match TRBD2. Unmatched junction bases numbered 6, after V lost 6 bases and J lost 5 bases. The germline gives CDR1 MNHEY, CDR2 SVGEGT. The length of the CDR3 is 14 residues.

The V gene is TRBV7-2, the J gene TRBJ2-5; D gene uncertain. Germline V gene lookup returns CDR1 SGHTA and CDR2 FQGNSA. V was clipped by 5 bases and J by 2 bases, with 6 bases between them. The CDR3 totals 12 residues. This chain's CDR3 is CASSAPQETQYF. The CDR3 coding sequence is TGTGCCAGCAGCGCCCCTCAAGAGACCCAGTACTTC. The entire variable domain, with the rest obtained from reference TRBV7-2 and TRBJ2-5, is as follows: GAGVSQSPSNKVTEKGKDVELRCDPISGHTALYWYRQSLGQGLEFLIYFQGNSAPDKSGLPSDRFSAERTGGSVSTLTIQRTQQEDSAVYLCASSAPQETQYFGPGTRLLVL.

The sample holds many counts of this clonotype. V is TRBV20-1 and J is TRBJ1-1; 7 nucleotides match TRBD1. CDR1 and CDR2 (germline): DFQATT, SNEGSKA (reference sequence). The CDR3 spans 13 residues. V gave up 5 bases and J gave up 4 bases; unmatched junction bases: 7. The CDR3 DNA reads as TGCAGTGCTCCTCACCAGGGGGGCACTGAAGCTTTCTTT. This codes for CSAPHQGGTEAFF.

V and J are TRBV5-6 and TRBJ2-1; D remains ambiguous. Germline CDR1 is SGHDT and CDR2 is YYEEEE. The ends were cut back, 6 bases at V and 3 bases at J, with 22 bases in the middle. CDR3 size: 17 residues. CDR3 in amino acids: CASTPGRRCSNYNEQFF. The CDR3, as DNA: TGTGCCAGCACCCCCGGGCGCCGCTGCTCAAACTACAATGAGCAGTTCTTC.

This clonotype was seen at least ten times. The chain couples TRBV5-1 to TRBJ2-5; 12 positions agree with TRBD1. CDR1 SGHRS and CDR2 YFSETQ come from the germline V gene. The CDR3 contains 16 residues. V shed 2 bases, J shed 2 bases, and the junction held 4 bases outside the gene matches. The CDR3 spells CASSFGTGGPQETQYF. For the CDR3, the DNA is TGCGCCAGCAGCTTTGGGACAGGGGGCCCGCAAGAGACCCAGTACTTC.

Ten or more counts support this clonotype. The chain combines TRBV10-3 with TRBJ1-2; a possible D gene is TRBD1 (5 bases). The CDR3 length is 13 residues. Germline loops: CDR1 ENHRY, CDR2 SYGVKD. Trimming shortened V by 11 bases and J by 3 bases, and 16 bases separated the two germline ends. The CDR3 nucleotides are TGTGCCTCCACGGCCTTGGGGGACTATGGCTACACCTTC. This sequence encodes CASTALGDYGYTF.

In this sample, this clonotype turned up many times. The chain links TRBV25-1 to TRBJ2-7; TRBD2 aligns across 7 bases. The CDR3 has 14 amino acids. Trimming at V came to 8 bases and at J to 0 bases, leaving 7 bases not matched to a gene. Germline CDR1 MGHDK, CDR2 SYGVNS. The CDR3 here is CASDQGGTSYEQYF. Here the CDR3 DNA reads TGTGCCAGCGATCAGGGAGGGACCTCCTACGAGCAGTACTTC.

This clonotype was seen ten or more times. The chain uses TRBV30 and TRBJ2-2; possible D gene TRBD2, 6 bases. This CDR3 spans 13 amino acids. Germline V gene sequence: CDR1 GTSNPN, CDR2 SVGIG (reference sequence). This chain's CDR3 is CASPGTPTGELFF. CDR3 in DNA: TGTGCTTCTCCCGGGACTCCAACCGGGGAGCTGTTTTTT.

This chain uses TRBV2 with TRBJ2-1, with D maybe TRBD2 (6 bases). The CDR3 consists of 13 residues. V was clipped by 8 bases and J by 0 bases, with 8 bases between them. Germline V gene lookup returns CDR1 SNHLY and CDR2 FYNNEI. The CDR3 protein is CASGRDSYNEQFF. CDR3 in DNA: TGTGCCAGCGGGCGGGACTCCTACAATGAGCAGTTCTTC.

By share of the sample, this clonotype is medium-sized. CDR3 coding DNA: TGTGCCAGCAGGGTCGGACTAGGGGTGAACACCGGGGAGCTGTTTTTT. Encoded protein: CASRVGLGVNTGELFF. The chain links TRBV12-3 or TRBV12-4 to TRBJ2-2; 7 bases are shared with TRBD2. V shed 6 bases and J 1 base; nucleotides not matched to a gene: 8. This CDR3 is 16 amino acids long.

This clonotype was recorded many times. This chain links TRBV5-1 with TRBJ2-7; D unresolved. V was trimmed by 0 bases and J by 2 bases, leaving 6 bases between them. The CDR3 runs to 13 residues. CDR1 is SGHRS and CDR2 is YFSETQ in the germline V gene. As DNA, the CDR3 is TGCGCCAGCAGCTTGGAGTCAGCCTACGAGCAGTACTTC. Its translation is CASSLESAYEQYF.

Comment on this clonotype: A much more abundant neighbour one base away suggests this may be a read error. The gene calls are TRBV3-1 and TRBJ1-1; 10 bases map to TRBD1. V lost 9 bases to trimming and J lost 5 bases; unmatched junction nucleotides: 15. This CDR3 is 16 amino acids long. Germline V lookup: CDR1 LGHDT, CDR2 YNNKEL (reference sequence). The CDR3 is CARSSRDRGWGTEAFF. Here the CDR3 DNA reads TGTGCCAGGAGTTCGAGGGACAGGGGCTGGGGTACTGAAGCTTTCTTT.